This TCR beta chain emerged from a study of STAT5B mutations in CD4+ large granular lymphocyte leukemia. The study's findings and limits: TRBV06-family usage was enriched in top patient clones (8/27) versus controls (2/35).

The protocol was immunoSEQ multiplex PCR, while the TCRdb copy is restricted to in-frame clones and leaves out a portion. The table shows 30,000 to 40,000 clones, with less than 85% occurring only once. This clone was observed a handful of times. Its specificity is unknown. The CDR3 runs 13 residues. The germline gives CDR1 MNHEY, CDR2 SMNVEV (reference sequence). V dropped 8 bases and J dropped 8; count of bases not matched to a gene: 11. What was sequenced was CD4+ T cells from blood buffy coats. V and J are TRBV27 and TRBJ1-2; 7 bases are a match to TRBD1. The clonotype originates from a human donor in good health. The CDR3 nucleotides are TGTGCCAGCGCGGACAGGAGCTTGGGAGGCTACACCTTC. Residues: CASADRSLGGYTF.